The 30 T cell receptor beta chains listed next were all sequenced from one sample in a study of T cells after yellow fever vaccination. TCRdb fed the 5' RACE reads into MiXCR, producing one record per CDR3 protein. The sample consists of hundreds of thousands of distinct CDR3 sequences, 6% to 8% of them appearing once. This material consisted of PBMCs, taken 5 days after the yellow fever booster vaccination. These TCRs come from a man in his thirties or forties who received the YFV17D yellow fever vaccine.

This clonotype was picked up a small number of times. J is TRBJ2-4 and V is TRBV5-1; 8 positions agree with TRBD2. The V and J ends lost 2 bases and 2 bases, in that order; junction bases with no gene match: 9. Germline V lookup: CDR1 SGHRS, CDR2 YFSETQ. The length of the CDR3 is 17 residues. CDR3 region: CASSFNGRAGSKNIQYF. Here the CDR3 DNA reads TGCGCCAGCAGCTTTAACGGGAGGGCTGGGTCCAAAAACATTCAGTACTTC.

The gene calls are TRBV19 and TRBJ2-7; 12 bases line up with TRBD2. Losses at the gene ends were 2 bases for V and 5 bases for J; bases not matched to a gene: 4. The CDR3 extends over 15 amino acids. Germline CDR1 LNHDA, CDR2 SQIVND (reference sequence). CDR3 region: CASSIFLAGGNEQYF. CDR3 in DNA: TGTGCCAGTAGTATATTCCTAGCGGGAGGGAACGAGCAGTACTTC.

At least ten counts were recorded for this clonotype. J is TRBJ2-5 and V is TRBV2, with a tentative D call TRBD2 (11 bases). The CDR3 loop spans 21 amino acids. CDR1 is SNHLY and CDR2 is FYNNEI in the germline V gene. Deletions cut 6 bases from V and 0 bases from J, with 32 bases between. The chain's CDR3 is CASRTGQGTSGVVGHQETQYF. The CDR3 DNA reads TGTGCCAGCAGAACGGGACAGGGGACTAGCGGAGTGGTGGGTCACCAAGAGACCCAGTACTTC.

This clonotype was counted at least ten times. V usage is TRBV27 and J usage is TRBJ2-7; D uncertain. CDR3 size: 14 residues. The V end lost 1 base, the J end lost 5 bases, and 12 bases lay between the germline ends. Germline values: CDR1 MNHEY, CDR2 SMNVEV (reference sequence). The CDR3 bases are TGTGCCAGCAGTTTATTGGCCCGACCAGACGAGCAGTACTTC. Translating gives CASSLLARPDEQYF.

This clonotype has more than one count but fewer than ten. The chain is built from TRBV30 and TRBJ1-6; D uncertain. The CDR3 is 16 amino acids. V was trimmed by 1 base and J by 3 bases, leaving 13 bases between them. Germline CDR1 and CDR2: GTSNPN and SVGIG (reference sequence). CDR3 sequence reads: CAWSGPRPVYNSPLHF. The CDR3 region has the DNA TGTGCCTGGAGTGGCCCCAGACCTGTCTATAATTCACCCCTCCACTTT.

This clonotype was detected only a few times. The chain is built from TRBV29-1 and TRBJ2-1; 15 nucleotides match TRBD2. Germline assignment: CDR1 SQVTM and CDR2 ANQGSEA. V gave up 3 bases and J gave up 7 bases; unmatched junction bases: 7. The CDR3 runs 16 residues. The CDR3 protein is CSVEAWTSGRANEQFF. CDR3 DNA sequence: TGCAGCGTTGAGGCCTGGACTAGCGGGAGGGCAAATGAGCAGTTCTTC.

The rearrangement uses TRBV11-2 and TRBJ1-2; no clear D. The germline gives CDR1 SGHAT, CDR2 FQNNGV. CDR3 length equals 14 residues. Trimming took 4 bases from V and 6 from J, leaving 15 bases between them. The CDR3 nucleotides read TGTGCCAGCAGCTCAAGGAGTAGGGTTCATGGCTACACCTTC. Its protein is CASSSRSRVHGYTF.

This chain uses TRBV20-1 with TRBJ2-7; D possibly corresponds to TRBD1 (6 bases). The CDR3 loop spans 13 amino acids. Between the trimmed V and J ends, which lost 5 bases and 0 bases, there was a span of 11 bases. CDR1 DFQATT and CDR2 SNEGSKA come from the germline V gene (reference sequence). CDR3 sequence: CSASRDTSYEQYF. As DNA, the CDR3 is TGCAGTGCTTCCCGGGACACCTCCTACGAGCAGTACTTC.

The chain joins TRBV5-1 to TRBJ1-2; possibly TRBD1 for D (6 bases). This CDR3 is built from 11 residues. V shed 4 bases and J shed 9 bases, with 10 bases lying between them. Germline V gene lookup returns CDR1 SGHRS and CDR2 YFSETQ. CDR3 amino acids: CASSGGDSYTF. The CDR3 DNA follows: TGCGCCAGCAGCGGTGGGGACAGCTACACCTTC.

This clonotype was seen repeatedly, ten times or more. The chain has TRBV5-1 and TRBJ2-7, with 7 bases aligning to TRBD1. Per germline, CDR1 SGHRS and CDR2 YFSETQ. The CDR3 has 14 residues. V trimming: 4 bases; J trimming: 2 bases; junction bases outside the gene matches: 6. The CDR3 region has the DNA TGCGCCAGCAGCGGGGACAGCTATGCCTACGAGCAGTACTTC. The encoded protein is CASSGDSYAYEQYF.

The chain employs TRBV20-1 and TRBJ2-7; possibly TRBD1 for D (5 bases). Germline assignment: CDR1 DFQATT and CDR2 SNEGSKA (reference sequence). Trimming left V 0 bases short and J 7 bases short, with 13 bases between. The CDR3 consists of 13 residues. CDR3 sequence reads: CSARDPLSGEQYF. In nucleotides, the CDR3 is TGCAGTGCTAGAGACCCCCTGTCAGGGGAGCAGTACTTC.

This rearrangement joins TRBV12-3 or TRBV12-4 to TRBJ2-1; no firm D call. Between the trimmed V and J ends, which lost 3 bases and 8 bases, there was a span of 14 bases. The CDR3 runs 14 residues. The CDR3 region is CASSFQLRGYEQFF. The CDR3 coding sequence is TGTGCCAGCAGTTTCCAGTTAAGAGGTTATGAGCAGTTCTTC.

The chain joins TRBV9 to TRBJ1-1; TRBD1 matches at 7 bases. Germline CDR1 is SGDLS and CDR2 is YYNGEE. Trimming cost V 0 bases and J 1 base; bases outside gene matches: 3. The CDR3 loop spans 15 amino acids. This CDR3 is CASSVAGTANTEAFF. CDR3 nucleotide sequence: TGTGCCAGCAGCGTAGCCGGGACAGCGAACACTGAAGCTTTCTTT.

This clonotype was detected ten times or more. This chain connects TRBV12-3 or TRBV12-4 to TRBJ2-1; 8 nucleotides line up with TRBD1. After removal of 6 bases from V and 7 bases from J, the junction contained 14 bases not matched to a gene. The CDR3 runs to 16 residues. The CDR3 sequence: CASSRRDRSLVNEQFF. The DNA of the CDR3 is TGTGCCAGCAGCCGCCGGGACAGGAGTTTGGTAAATGAGCAGTTCTTC.

The V gene is TRBV4-3, the J gene TRBJ2-2; D is unresolved. Germline V gene data show CDR1 as LGHNA and CDR2 as YSLEER. The CDR3 runs 16 residues. The V end lost 0 bases, the J end lost 5 bases, and 13 bases lay between the germline ends. The CDR3 nucleotides are TGCGCCAGCAGCCAAGACGTTCGGGTGAAGACCGGGGAGCTGTTTTTT. It is translated as CASSQDVRVKTGELFF.

Of note for this clonotype: Possible read error: a much larger clone is one base away. This chain links TRBV6-2 or TRBV6-3 with TRBJ2-7; 7 positions agree with TRBD1. The CDR3 length is 12 residues. Germline-derived CDR1 and CDR2 are MNHEY and SVGEGT. Trimming cost V 6 bases and J 5 bases; bases outside gene matches: 4. CDR3 residues: CASSVTGDEQYF. The CDR3 DNA reads as TGTGCCAGCAGCGTAACAGGGGACGAGCAGTACTTC.

This clonotype was seen ten or more times. The chain couples TRBV6-5 to TRBJ2-1; D gene unclear. V lost 0 bases and J lost 9, with 3 bases in between. Per germline, CDR1 MNHEY and CDR2 SVGAGI. The CDR3 is made up of 11 amino acids. CDR3: CASSYSFEQFF. The CDR3 nucleotides read TGTGCCAGCAGTTACTCTTTTGAGCAGTTCTTC.

This clonotype has ten or more counts. V gene TRBV2 combines with J gene TRBJ2-7, with 7 bases that match TRBD1. Germline V gene lookup returns CDR1 SNHLY and CDR2 FYNNEI. With 3 bases clipped from V and 2 bases from J, the junction kept 4 bases outside the gene matches. The CDR3 sequence is 14 residues long. DNA of the CDR3: TGTGCCAGCAGTGACTTACAGGGGACCTACGAGCAGTACTTC. This gives the protein CASSDLQGTYEQYF.

This clonotype showed up just a few times. The chain combines TRBV6-5 with TRBJ2-1; no clear D gene. The germline CDR1 and CDR2 sequences are MNHEY and SVGAGI. Trimming left V 2 bases short and J 5 bases short, with 16 bases between. CDR3 length equals 16 residues. The CDR3 loop is CASSYDVLSGHNEQFF. The CDR3 nucleotides are TGTGCCAGCAGTTACGACGTTCTATCAGGACACAATGAGCAGTTCTTC.

This clonotype was detected a few times. The V gene is TRBV5-6, the J gene TRBJ2-2, with 14 bases lining up with TRBD2. This CDR3 contains 18 residues. In germline, CDR1 is SGHDT, CDR2 YYEEEE. J was trimmed by 5 bases and V by 3 bases; bases with no gene match: 9. In DNA, the CDR3 is TGTGCCAGCAGCTGGGGGACTAGCGGGAGCCTAAGGACCGGGGAGCTGTTTTTT. Translation gives CASSWGTSGSLRTGELFF.

This clonotype has more than one count but fewer than ten. The chain is built from TRBV28 and TRBJ2-2; no clear D gene. Germline-derived CDR1 and CDR2 are MDHEN and SYDVKM. The ends were cut back, 7 bases at V and 2 bases at J, with 17 bases in the middle. CDR3 length equals 16 residues. CDR3 sequence (DNA): TGTGCCAGCACGCCGAGCCTGGGTTCTAACACCGGGGAGCTGTTTTTT. As protein: CASTPSLGSNTGELFF.

This clonotype was observed a few times. J is TRBJ2-1 and V is TRBV27; 8 bases line up with TRBD2. CDR3 size: 13 residues. J was trimmed by 4 bases and V by 8 bases; bases with no gene match: 4. CDR1 is MNHEY and CDR2 is SMNVEV in the germline V gene (reference sequence). CDR3 sequence (DNA): TGTGCCAGCGGGGGACTAGGGTACAATGAGCAGTTCTTC. It is translated as CASGGLGYNEQFF.

There are many counts of this clonotype. The chain links TRBV2 to TRBJ2-4; 15 positions match TRBD2. After removal of 7 bases from V and 0 bases from J, the junction contained 16 bases not matched to a gene. Germline CDR1 reads SNHLY; CDR2 reads FYNNEI. The CDR3 sequence is 21 residues long. The CDR3 loop reads CASTRGLAGGPLTLAKNIQYF. The CDR3 DNA is TGTGCCAGCACCAGAGGACTAGCGGGAGGGCCCTTAACCCTAGCCAAAAACATTCAGTACTTC.

This clonotype was seen at least ten times. CDR3 sequence: CASSLGLDTQYF. CDR3 nucleotides: TGTGCCAGCAGCTTAGGCTTAGATACGCAGTATTTT. J is TRBJ2-3 and V is TRBV7-2; D is undetermined. V was pared by 1 base and J by 5 bases, with 4 bases between. Germline V lookup: CDR1 SGHTA, CDR2 FQGNSA. The CDR3 length is 12 residues.

This clonotype was seen repeatedly, ten times or more. The rearrangement links TRBV12-3 or TRBV12-4 to TRBJ1-1, with 7 positions matching TRBD1. The CDR3 sequence is 13 residues long. V trimming: 4 bases; J trimming: 7 bases; junction bases outside the gene matches: 6. The CDR3 reads CASSYNRGGEAFF. The CDR3 bases are TGTGCCAGCAGTTATAACAGGGGTGGTGAAGCTTTCTTT.

A few counts support this clonotype. The chain uses TRBV7-9 and TRBJ2-5; D gene unclear. Germline CDR1 and CDR2: SEHNR and FQNEAQ (reference sequence). This CDR3 is 14 amino acids long. Trimming removed 4 bases from V and 5 bases from J, with 14 bases in between. CDR3 in amino acids: CASSSDLRSETQYF. The CDR3 nucleotides read TGTGCCAGCAGCTCGGACCTCAGATCGGAGACCCAGTACTTC.

This clonotype showed up just a few times. The chain links TRBV12-3 or TRBV12-4 to TRBJ2-7; unclear D gene. V was trimmed by 6 bases and J by 3 bases, leaving 18 bases between them. This CDR3 is 15 amino acids long. This CDR3 reads CASRGARSSIYEQYF. In DNA form, the CDR3 reads TGTGCCAGCAGGGGCGCCCGGAGTAGTATCTACGAGCAGTACTTC.

This clonotype has just a few counts. The rearrangement uses TRBV18 and TRBJ2-2; 10 bases line up with TRBD2. This CDR3 comprises 16 residues. V was clipped by 8 bases and J by 1 base; unmatched bases: 7. CDR1 is KGHSH, CDR2 LQKENI, per germline. The CDR3 DNA is TGTGCCAGCCGCCCGCCTAGCGGGGGGAACACCGGGGAGCTGTTTTTT. Translating it yields CASRPPSGGNTGELFF.

In its sample, this clonotype was seen a few times. CDR3 sequence (DNA): TGTGCCAGCAGCCCTGGGACTAGCGGGGGAAGCACAGATACGCAGTATTTT. Encoded protein: CASSPGTSGGSTDTQYF. The V call is TRBV5-8, the J call TRBJ2-3, with TRBD2 matching over 14 bases. The CDR3 runs 17 residues. Germline CDR1 is SGHTS and CDR2 is YDEGEE. J lost 0 bases, V lost 4 bases, and 4 bases had no gene match.

V and J are TRBV20-1 and TRBJ1-3; the D gene is possibly TRBD1 (6 bases). Trimming pared 3 bases from V and 1 base from J, leaving 16 bases between. Germline V lookup: CDR1 DFQATT, CDR2 SNEGSKA (reference sequence). CDR3 length equals 16 residues. Here the CDR3 reads CSARPAGAVSGNTIYF. CDR3 coding DNA: TGCAGTGCTAGGCCCGCAGGGGCGGTATCTGGAAACACCATATATTTT.